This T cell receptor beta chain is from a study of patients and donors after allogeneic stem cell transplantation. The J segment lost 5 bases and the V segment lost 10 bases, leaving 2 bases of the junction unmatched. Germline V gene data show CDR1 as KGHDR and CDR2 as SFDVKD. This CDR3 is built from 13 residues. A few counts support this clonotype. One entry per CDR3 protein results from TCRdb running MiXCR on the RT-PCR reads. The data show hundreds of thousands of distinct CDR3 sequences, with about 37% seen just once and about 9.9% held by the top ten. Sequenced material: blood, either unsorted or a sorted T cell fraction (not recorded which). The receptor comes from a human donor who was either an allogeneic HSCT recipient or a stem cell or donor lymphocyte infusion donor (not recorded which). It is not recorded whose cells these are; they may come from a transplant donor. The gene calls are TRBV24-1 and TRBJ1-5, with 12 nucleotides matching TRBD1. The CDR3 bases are TGTGCCACAGGGGACAGGGGGCATCAGCCCCAGCATTTT. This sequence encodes CATGDRGHQPQHF.